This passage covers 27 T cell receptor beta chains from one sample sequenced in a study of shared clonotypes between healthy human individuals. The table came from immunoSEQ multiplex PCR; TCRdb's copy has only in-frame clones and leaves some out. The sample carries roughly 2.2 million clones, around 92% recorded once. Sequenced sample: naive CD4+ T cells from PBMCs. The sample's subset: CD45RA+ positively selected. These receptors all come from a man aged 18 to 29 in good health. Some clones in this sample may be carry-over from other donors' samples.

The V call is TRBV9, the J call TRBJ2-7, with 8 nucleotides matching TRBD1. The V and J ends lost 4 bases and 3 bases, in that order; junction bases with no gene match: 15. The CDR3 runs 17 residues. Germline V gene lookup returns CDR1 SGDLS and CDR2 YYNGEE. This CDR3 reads CASSPRQGMSWGYEQYF. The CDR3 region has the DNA TGTGCCAGCAGCCCCAGACAGGGGATGAGTTGGGGCTACGAGCAGTACTTC.

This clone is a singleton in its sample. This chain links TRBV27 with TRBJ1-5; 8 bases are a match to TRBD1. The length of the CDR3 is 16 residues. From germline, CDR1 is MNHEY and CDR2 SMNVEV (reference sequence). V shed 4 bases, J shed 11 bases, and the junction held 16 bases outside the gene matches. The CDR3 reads CASSSARQGAGLAQHF. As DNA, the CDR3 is TGTGCCAGCAGTTCCGCGCGTCAGGGGGCGGGGTTGGCCCAGCATTTT.

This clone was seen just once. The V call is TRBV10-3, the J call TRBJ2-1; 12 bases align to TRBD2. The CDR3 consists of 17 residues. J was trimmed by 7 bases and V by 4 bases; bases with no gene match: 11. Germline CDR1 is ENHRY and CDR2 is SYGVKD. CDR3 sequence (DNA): TGTGCCATCAGTGCTCTGCCCGGGACTAGCGGGTTGAATGAGCAGTTCTTC. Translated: CAISALPGTSGLNEQFF.

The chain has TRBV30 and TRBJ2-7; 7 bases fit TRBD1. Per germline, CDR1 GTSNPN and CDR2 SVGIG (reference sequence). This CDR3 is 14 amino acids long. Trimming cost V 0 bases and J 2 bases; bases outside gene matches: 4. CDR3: CAWSVGTVPYEQYF. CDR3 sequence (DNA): TGTGCCTGGAGTGTAGGGACAGTACCCTACGAGCAGTACTTC. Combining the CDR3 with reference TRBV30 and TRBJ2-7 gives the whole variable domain SQTIHQWPATLVQPVGSPLSLECTVEGTSNPNLYWYRQAAGRGLQLLFYSVGIGQISSEVPQNLSASRPQDRQFILSSKKLLLSDSGFYLCAWSVGTVPYEQYFGPGTRLTVT.

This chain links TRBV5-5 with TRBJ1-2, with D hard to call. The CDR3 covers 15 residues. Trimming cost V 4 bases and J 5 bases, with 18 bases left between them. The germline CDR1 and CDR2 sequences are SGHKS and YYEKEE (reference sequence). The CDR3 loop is CASSRGPPIQYGYTF. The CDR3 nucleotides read TGTGCCAGCAGCCGTGGGCCTCCGATCCAGTATGGCTACACCTTC.

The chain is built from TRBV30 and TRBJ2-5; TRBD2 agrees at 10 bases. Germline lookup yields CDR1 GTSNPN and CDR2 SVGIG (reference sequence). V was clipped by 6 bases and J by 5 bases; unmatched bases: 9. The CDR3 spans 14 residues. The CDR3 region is CACGGAGGSETQYF. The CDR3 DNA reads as TGTGCCTGCGGTGGAGCGGGAGGGTCTGAGACCCAGTACTTC.

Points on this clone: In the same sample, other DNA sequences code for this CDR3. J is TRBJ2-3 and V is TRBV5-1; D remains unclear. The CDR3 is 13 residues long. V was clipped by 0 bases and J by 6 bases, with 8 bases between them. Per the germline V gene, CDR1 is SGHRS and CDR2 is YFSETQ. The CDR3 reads CASSLGGTDTQYF. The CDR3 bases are TGCGCCAGCAGCTTGGGGGGTACGGATACGCAGTATTTT.

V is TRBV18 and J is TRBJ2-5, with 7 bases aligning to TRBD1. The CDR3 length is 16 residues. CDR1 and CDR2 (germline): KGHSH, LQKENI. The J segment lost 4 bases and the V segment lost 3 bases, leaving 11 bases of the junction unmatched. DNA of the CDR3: TGTGCCAGCTCACCCCCGTCACAGGGGAGCGGAGAGACCCAGTACTTC. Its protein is CASSPPSQGSGETQYF.

The CDR3: CASSPGGRDGYTF. DNA for the CDR3: TGTGCCAGCTCACCCGGGGGGAGAGATGGCTACACCTTC. The chain joins TRBV18 to TRBJ1-2, with TRBD1 as a possible D gene (5 bases). This CDR3 is built from 13 residues. The germline V and J ends were trimmed by 3 bases and 6 bases, with 11 bases remaining between them. CDR1 and CDR2 (germline): KGHSH, LQKENI.

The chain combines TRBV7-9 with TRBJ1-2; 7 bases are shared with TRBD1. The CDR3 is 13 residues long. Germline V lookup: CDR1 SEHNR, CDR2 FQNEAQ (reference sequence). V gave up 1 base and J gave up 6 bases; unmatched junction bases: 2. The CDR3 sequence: CASSLEGADGYTF. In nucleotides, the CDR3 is TGTGCCAGCAGCTTAGAGGGGGCTGATGGCTACACCTTC.

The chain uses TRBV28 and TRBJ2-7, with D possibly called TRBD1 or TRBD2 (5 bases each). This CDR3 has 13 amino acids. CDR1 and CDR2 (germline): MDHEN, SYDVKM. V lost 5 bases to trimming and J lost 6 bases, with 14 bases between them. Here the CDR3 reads CASSLSPGSEQYF. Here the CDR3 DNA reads TGTGCCAGCAGTCTCTCGCCAGGGAGCGAGCAGTACTTC.

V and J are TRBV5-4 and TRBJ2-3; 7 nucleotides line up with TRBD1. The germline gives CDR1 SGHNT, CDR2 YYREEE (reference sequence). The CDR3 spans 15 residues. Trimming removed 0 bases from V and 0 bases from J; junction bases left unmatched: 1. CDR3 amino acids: CASSLEGQSTDTQYF. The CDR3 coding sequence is TGTGCCAGCAGCTTGGAGGGACAGAGCACAGATACGCAGTATTTT.

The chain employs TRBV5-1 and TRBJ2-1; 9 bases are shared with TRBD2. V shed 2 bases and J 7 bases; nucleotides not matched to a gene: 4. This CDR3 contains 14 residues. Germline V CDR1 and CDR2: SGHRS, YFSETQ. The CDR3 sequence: CASSFFSGSNEQFF. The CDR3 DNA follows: TGCGCCAGCAGCTTCTTTAGCGGGAGTAATGAGCAGTTCTTC.

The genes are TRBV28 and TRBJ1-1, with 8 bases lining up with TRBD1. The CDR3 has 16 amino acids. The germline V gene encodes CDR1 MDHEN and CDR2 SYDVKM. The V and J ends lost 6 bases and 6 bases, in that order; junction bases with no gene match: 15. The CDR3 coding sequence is TGTGCCAGCAGATCGACAGGGGTTTCGTCTTCTGCTGAAGCTTTCTTT. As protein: CASRSTGVSSSAEAFF.

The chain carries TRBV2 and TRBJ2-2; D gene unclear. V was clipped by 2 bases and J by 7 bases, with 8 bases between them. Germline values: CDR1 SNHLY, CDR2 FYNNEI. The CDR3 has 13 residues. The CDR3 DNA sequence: TGTGCCAGCAGTGAAATAGCCCTCGGGGAGCTGTTTTTT. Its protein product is CASSEIALGELFF.

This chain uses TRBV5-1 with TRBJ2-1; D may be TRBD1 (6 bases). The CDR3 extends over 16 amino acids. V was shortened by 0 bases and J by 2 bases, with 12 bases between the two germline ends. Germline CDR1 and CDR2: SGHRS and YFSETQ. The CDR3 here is CASSLEGRGAYNEQFF. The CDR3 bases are TGCGCCAGCAGCTTGGAGGGCAGGGGCGCCTACAATGAGCAGTTCTTC. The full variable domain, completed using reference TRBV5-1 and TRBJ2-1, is KAGVTQTPRYLIKTRGQQVTLSCSPISGHRSVSWYQQTPGQGLQFLFEYFSETQRNKGNFPGRFSGRQFSNSRSEMNVSTLELGDSALYLCASSLEGRGAYNEQFFGPGTRLTVL.

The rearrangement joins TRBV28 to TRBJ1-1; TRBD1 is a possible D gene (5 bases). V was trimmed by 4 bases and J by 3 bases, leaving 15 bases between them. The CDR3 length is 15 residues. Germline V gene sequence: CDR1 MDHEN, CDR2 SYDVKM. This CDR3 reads CASSSPGRAYTEAFF. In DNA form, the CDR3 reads TGTGCCAGCAGTTCCCCGGGCAGGGCTTACACTGAAGCTTTCTTT. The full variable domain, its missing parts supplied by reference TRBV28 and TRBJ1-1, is DVKVTQSSRYLVKRTGEKVFLECVQDMDHENMFWYRQDPGLGLRLIYFSYDVKMKEKGDIPEGYSVSREKKERFSLILESASTNQTSMYLCASSSPGRAYTEAFFGQGTRLTVV.

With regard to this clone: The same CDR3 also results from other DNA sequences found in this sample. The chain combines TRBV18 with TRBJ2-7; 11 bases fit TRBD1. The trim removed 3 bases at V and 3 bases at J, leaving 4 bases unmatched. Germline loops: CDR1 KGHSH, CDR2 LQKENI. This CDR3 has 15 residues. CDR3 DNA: TGTGCCAGCTCACCTGGACAGGGGGCTTTCTACGAGCAGTACTTC. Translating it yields CASSPGQGAFYEQYF. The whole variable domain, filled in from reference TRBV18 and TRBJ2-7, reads NAGVMQNPRHLVRRRGQEARLRCSPMKGHSHVYWYRQLPEEGLKFMVYLQKENIIDESGMPKERFSAEFPKEGPSILRIQQVVRGDSAAYFCASSPGQGAFYEQYFGPGTRLTVT.

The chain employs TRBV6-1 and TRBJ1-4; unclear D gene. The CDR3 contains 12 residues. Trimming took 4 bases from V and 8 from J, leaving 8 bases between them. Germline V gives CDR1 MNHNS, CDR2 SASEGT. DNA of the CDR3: TGTGCCAGCAGTGGCGAATCGGAAAAACTGTTTTTT. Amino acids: CASSGESEKLFF.

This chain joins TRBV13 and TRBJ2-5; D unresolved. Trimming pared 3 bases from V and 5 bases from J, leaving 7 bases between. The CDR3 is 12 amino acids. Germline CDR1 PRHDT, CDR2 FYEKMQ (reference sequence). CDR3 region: CASSFSLETQYF. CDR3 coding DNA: TGTGCCAGCAGCTTTTCTCTGGAGACCCAGTACTTC.

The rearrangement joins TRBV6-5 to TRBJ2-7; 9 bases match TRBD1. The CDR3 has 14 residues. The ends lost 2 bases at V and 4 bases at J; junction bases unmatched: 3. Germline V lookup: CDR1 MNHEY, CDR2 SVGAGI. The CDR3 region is CASSYPGTGYEQYF. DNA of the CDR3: TGTGCCAGCAGTTACCCCGGGACAGGGTACGAGCAGTACTTC.

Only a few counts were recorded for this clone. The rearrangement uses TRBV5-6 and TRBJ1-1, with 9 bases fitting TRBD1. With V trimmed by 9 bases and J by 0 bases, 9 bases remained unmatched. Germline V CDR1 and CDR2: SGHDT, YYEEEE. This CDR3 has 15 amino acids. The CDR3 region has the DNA TGTGCCACCCGGGGACAGGGCCCCATGAACACTGAAGCTTTCTTT. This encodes CATRGQGPMNTEAFF.

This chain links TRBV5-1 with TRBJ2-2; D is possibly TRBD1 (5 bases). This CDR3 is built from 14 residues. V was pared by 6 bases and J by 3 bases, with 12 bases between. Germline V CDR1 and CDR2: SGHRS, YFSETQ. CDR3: CASIRAGDTGELFF. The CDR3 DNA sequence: TGCGCCAGCATCAGGGCAGGCGACACCGGGGAGCTGTTTTTT.

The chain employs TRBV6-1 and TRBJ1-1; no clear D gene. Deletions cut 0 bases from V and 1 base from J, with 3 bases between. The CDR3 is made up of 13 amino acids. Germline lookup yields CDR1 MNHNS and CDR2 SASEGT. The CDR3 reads CASSEAWNTEAFF. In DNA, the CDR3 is TGTGCCAGCAGTGAAGCATGGAACACTGAAGCTTTCTTT.

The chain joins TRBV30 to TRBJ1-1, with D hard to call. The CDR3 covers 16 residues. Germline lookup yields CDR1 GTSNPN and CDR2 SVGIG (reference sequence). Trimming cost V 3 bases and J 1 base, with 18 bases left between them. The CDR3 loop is CAWSEATYASNTEAFF. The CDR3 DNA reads TGTGCCTGGAGCGAGGCCACTTATGCTTCGAACACTGAAGCTTTCTTT.

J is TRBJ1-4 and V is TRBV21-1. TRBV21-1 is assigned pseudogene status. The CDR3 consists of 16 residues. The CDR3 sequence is CASSPRTFPADEKLFF. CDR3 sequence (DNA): TGTGCCAGCAGCCCCAGGACCTTTCCCGCGGATGAAAAACTGTTTTTT.

The CDR3 reads CASSITTGSGYTF. CDR3 bases: TGTGCCAGTAGTATAACGACGGGTTCTGGCTACACCTTC. The chain couples TRBV19 to TRBJ1-2, with D unresolved. V was shortened by 2 bases and J by 7 bases, with 11 bases between the two germline ends. CDR3 size: 13 residues. Germline lookup yields CDR1 LNHDA and CDR2 SQIVND (reference sequence).